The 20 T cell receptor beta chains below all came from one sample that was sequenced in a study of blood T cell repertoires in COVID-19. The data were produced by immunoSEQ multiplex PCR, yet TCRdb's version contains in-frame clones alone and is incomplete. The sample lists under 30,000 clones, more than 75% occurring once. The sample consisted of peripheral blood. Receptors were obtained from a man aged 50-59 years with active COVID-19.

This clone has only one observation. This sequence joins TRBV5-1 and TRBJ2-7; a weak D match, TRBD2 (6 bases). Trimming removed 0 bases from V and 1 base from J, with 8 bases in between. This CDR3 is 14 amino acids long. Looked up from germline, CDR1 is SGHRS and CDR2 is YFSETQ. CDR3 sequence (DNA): TGCGCCAGCAGCTTGGCGGGACTTTCCTACGAGCAGTACTTC. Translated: CASSLAGLSYEQYF.

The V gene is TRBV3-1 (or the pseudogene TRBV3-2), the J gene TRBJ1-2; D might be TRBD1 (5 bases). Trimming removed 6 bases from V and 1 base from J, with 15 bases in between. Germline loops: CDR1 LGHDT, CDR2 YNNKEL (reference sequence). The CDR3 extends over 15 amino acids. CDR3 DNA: TGTGCCAGCAGAGCCATCTCAGGGCTTAACTATGGCTACACCTTC. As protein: CASRAISGLNYGYTF.

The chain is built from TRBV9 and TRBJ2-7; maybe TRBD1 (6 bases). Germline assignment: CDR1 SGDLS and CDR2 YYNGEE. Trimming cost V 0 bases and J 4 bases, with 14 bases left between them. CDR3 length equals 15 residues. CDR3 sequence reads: CASSVETGELYEQYF. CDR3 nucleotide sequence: TGTGCCAGCAGCGTAGAGACAGGCGAACTTTACGAGCAGTACTTC.

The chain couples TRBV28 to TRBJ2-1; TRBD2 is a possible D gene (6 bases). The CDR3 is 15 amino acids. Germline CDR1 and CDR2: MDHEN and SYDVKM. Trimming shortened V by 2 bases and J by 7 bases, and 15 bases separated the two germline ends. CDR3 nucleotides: TGTGCCAGCAGTTTAGGAGTCGGGGGTGTTAATGAGCAGTTCTTC. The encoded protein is CASSLGVGGVNEQFF.

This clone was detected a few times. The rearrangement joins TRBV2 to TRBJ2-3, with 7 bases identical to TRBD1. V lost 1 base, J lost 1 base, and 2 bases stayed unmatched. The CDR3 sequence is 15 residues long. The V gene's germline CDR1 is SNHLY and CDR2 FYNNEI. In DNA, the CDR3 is TGTGCCAGCAGTGAAGAGGGGGCCCGCACAGATACGCAGTATTTT. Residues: CASSEEGARTDTQYF. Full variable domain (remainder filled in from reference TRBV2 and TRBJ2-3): EPEVTQTPSHQVTQMGQEVILRCVPISNHLYFYWYRQILGQKVEFLVSFYNNEISEKSEIFDDQFSVERPDGSNFTLKIRSTKLEDSAMYFCASSEEGARTDTQYFGPGTRLTVL.

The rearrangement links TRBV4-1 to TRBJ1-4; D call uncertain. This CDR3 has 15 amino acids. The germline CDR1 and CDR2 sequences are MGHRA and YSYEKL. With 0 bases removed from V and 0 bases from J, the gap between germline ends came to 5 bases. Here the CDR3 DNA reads TGCGCCAGCAGCCAAGATCCCGCAACTAATGAAAAACTGTTTTTT. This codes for CASSQDPATNEKLFF.

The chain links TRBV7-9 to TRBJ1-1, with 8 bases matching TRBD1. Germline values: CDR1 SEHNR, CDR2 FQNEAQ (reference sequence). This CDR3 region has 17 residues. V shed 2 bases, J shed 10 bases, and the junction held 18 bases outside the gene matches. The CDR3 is CASSLSPGAGGLGGAFF. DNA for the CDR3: TGTGCCAGCAGCTTATCGCCTGGTGCAGGGGGCCTGGGGGGAGCTTTCTTT.

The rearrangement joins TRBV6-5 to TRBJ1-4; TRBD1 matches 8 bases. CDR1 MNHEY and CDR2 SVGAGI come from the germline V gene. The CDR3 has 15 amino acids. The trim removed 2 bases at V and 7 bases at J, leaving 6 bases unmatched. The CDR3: CASSYGQGFVEKLFF. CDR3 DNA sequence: TGTGCCAGCAGTTACGGACAGGGATTTGTTGAAAAACTGTTTTTT.

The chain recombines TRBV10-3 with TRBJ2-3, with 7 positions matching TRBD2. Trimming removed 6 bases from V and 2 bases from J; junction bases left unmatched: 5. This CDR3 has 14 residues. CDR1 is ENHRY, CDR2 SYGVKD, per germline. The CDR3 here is CAISLGGYTDTQYF. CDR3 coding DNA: TGTGCCATCAGCCTGGGAGGGTACACAGATACGCAGTATTTT.

CDR3: CASSYPQGGEQYV. As DNA, the CDR3 is TGTGCCAGCAGTTACCCCCAGGGGGGCGAGCAGTACGTC. The V gene is TRBV6-2 or TRBV6-3, the J gene TRBJ2-7, with D possibly being TRBD1 (7 bases). The CDR3 is 13 amino acids. Germline V lookup: CDR1 MNHEY, CDR2 SVGEGT. V was shortened by 2 bases and J by 6 bases, with 11 bases between the two germline ends.

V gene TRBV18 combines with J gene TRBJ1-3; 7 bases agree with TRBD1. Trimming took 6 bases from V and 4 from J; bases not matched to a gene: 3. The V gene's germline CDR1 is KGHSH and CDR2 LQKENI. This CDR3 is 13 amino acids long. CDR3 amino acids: CASSTGTGNTIYF. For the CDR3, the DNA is TGTGCCAGCTCGACAGGGACAGGAAACACCATATATTTT.

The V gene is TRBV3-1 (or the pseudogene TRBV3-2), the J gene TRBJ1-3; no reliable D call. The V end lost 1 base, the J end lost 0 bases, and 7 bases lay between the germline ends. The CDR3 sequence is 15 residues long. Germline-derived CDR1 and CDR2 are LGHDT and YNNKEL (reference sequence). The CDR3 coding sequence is TGTGCCAGCAGCCAAGTACGGAGCTCTGGAAACACCATATATTTT. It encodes CASSQVRSSGNTIYF.

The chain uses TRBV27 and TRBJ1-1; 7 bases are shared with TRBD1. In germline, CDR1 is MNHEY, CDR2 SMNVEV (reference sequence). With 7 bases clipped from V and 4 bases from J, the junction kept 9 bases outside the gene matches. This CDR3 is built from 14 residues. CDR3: CASMETGAGTEAFF. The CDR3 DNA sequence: TGTGCCAGCATGGAAACAGGGGCGGGCACTGAAGCTTTCTTT.

This CDR3 reads CATSRDRGSYEQYV. The CDR3 nucleotides read TGTGCCACCAGCAGAGACAGGGGAAGCTACGAGCAGTACGTC. The chain employs TRBV15 and TRBJ2-7; D perhaps matches TRBD1 (6 bases). CDR3 size: 14 residues. Germline V lookup: CDR1 LNHNV, CDR2 YYDKDF (reference sequence). V lost 0 bases and J 3 bases, leaving 9 bases between the germline ends.

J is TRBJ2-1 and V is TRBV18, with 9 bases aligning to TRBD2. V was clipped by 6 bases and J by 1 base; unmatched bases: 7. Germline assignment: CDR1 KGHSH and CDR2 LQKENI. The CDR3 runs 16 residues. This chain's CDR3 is CASSQRSGGSYNEQFF. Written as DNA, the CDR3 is TGTGCCAGCTCTCAGAGAAGCGGGGGGTCCTACAATGAGCAGTTCTTC.

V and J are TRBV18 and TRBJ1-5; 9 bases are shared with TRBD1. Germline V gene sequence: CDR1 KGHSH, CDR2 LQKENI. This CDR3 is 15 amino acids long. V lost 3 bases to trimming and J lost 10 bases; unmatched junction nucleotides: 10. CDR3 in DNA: TGTGCCAGCTCACCTGGGACAGGGCCCAAAGGACCCCAGCATTTT. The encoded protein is CASSPGTGPKGPQHF.

CDR3 sequence: CASSLPGSPLHF. The DNA of the CDR3 is TGCGCCAGCAGCCTACCCGGGTCACCCCTCCACTTT. The rearrangement uses TRBV4-3 and TRBJ1-6; D is ambiguous. Germline V gives CDR1 LGHNA, CDR2 YSLEER. The CDR3 spans 12 residues. Trimming left V 4 bases short and J 10 bases short, with 8 bases between.

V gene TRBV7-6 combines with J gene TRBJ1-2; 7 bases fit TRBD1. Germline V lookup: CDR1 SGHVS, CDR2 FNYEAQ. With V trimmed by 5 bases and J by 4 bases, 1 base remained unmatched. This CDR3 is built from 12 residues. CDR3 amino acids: CASSGDSYGYTF. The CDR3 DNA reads TGTGCCAGCAGCGGGGACAGCTATGGCTACACCTTC.

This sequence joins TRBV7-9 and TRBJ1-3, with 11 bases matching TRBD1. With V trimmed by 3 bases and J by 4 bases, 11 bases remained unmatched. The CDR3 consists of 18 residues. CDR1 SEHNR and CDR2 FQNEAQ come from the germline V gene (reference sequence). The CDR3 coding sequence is TGTGCCAGCAGCTTCTGGACAGGGGGCACGGTGTCCGGAAACACCATATATTTT. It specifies CASSFWTGGTVSGNTIYF.

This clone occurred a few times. CDR3 DNA: TGTGCCTGGAGTGGCCTTCTCGGGGTGAGCACAGATACGCAGTATTTT. Amino acids: CAWSGLLGVSTDTQYF. V is TRBV30 and J is TRBJ2-3; D is perhaps TRBD2 (5 bases). The germline gives CDR1 GTSNPN, CDR2 SVGIG (reference sequence). CDR3 length: 16 residues. V lost 1 base, J lost 0 bases, and 14 bases lay in between.